This TCR beta chain stems from a study of T cell responses to AZD1222 COVID-19 vaccine (dated by TCRdb to the early 2020s). Some background on the complete study: Because spike-specific TCR depth and breadth did not differ between the two schedules, AZD1222 recipients who got a second dose at roughly 4 weeks were pooled with those who got a second dose at roughly 12 weeks. TCR sequencing was performed for roughly 250 trial participants, of whom about 200 were given two doses of AZD1222 and approximately 25 were given two doses of MenACWY control vaccine. Trial participants were enrolled by age into 18-55, 56-69 and 70-plus year subgroups, with 148, 28 and 57 TCR-sequenced participants respectively. What the work shows at the level of the full study, not this receptor alone: No day 14 peak-response samples were available, so repertoires were characterized only after the peak T cell response. Most participants were white British and females outnumbered males, and the authors suggested that clonal diversity may have been underestimated. Conclusions about previously exposed vaccinees are limited because only a handful of AZD1222 recipients were SARS-CoV-2 seropositive at baseline. CD4 TCRs associated with the vaccine covered the entire spike protein, and the dominant responses were in regions 160-218 and 743-854. The 56-69-year group was small, and its depth increase did not reach significance, likely because of low power. Reportedly, almost half of the unique spike-specific TCRs recognized epitopes lying outside the regions that are mutated in the B.1.351 and B.1.1.7 variants. After two AZD1222 doses, both the breadth and the depth of spike-specific TCRs were significantly higher than at day 0 and than in MenACWY recipients.

The CDR3 regions of human TCRbeta chains were subjected to immunosequencing. The paper's processing steps were these. TCRs in the repertoires were compared against a reference library of SARS-CoV-2-specific TCRs that had been generated with the MIRA antigen-specificity platform. Breadth meant the fraction of unique TCRs that were SARS-CoV-2-associated, whereas depth meant the fraction of total T cells that were SARS-CoV-2-associated. Each spike-specific TCR was assigned to its reactive spike region and to a CD4 or CD8 class using the MIRA data. Log10-transformed breadth and depth values were compared by one-way ANOVA with Sidak's multiple comparisons tests. Here the immuneACCESS table is served through TCRdb, limited to in-frame sequences with V and J called. Missing clones are a known gap in these copies; in checked studies unresolved V genes cover under half, and the rest lacks a known reason. V and J calls and clone size come straight from that table; D and trimming were deduced from the DNA. This sample gives 73,000 or so clones in total; roughly four fifths of them show up just once. The ten largest account for around 5% of the sample.

For this clone: Its antigen target is currently unknown. Per-base qualities were not stored, and no clone one base away is much larger.

Via the germline V gene, CDR1 is SGDLS and CDR2 YYNGEE. V is cut by 4 bases and J by 5 bases, and the space between the germline ends is 15 bases. The CDR3 measures 15 amino acids from cysteine to phenylalanine. Only the CDR3 region is kept as DNA, spanning 45 bases read in frame from base 1. This specimen's time point label, per the study, means: baseline before first vaccination. The vaccinee samples were drawn from two UK trials, COV001 and COV002, one of which was a single-blind randomized controlled phase 2/3 trial testing AZD1222 (ChAdOx1 nCoV-19) in healthy adults. For TCRbeta chain sequencing, PBMC samples from trial participants were taken at day 0 and at day 28 after the second dose.

The rearrangement combines TRBV9 with TRBJ2-2; the D gene is perhaps TRBD1, from 6 matching bases. The sequence was obtained from an adult in good health. Sequenced here: peripheral blood, sampled on day 0 of AZD1222 vaccination. The CDR3 region reads CASSPGELRTGELFF. The nucleotide sequence is TGTGCCAGCAGCCCAGGGGAACTACGGACCGGGGAGCTGTTTTTT. The CDR3 plus the reference TRBV9 and TRBJ2-2 genes for the other parts give the full variable domain: DSGVTQTPKHLITATGQRVTLRCSPRSGDLSVYWYQQSLDQGLQFLIQYYNGEERAKGNILERFSAQQFPDLHSELNLSSLELGDSALYFCASSPGELRTGELFFGEGSRLTVL.